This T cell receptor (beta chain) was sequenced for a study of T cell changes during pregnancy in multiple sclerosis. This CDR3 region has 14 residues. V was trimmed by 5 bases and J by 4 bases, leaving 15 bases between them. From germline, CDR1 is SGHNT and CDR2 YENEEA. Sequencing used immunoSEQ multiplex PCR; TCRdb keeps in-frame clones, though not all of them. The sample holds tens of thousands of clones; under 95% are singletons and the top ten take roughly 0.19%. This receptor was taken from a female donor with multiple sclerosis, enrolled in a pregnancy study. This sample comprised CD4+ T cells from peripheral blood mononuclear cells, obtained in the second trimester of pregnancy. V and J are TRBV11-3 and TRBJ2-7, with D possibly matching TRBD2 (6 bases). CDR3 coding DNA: TGTGCCAGCAGCCAGGGTTCTGGGGGGTACGAGCAGTACTTC. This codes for CASSQGSGGYEQYF. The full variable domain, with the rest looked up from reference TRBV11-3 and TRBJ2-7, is EAGVVQSPRYKIIEKKQPVAFWCNPISGHNTLYWYLQNLGQGPELLIRYENEEAVDDSQLPKDRFSAERLKGVDSTLKIQPAELGDSAVYLCASSQGSGGYEQYFGPGTRLTVT.